This TCR beta chain was recovered during a study of shared clonotypes between healthy human individuals. Assay: immunoSEQ multiplex PCR; the TCRdb copy retains only in-frame clones and omits some. The data hold around 2.1 million clones, with roughly 91% observed a single time. In the naive CD8 group, cells lacked CD45RO and were positively selected for CCR7, so terminally differentiated effector memory CD45RA+ cells were left out. Every donor was a Caucasian adult from Nashville, Tennessee. Germline values: CDR1 LNHNV, CDR2 YYDKDF (reference sequence). Between the trimmed V and J ends, which lost 1 base and 5 bases, there was a span of 9 bases. The CDR3 spans 13 residues.

Sample: naive CD8+ T cells from PBMCs. The rearrangement uses TRBV15 and TRBJ2-7; D gene unclear. The receptor was isolated from a man younger than 35 in good health. Some clones in this sample may be carry-over from other donors' samples. The CDR3, as DNA: TGTGCCACCAGCAGAGCCAGGTCGGACGAGCAGTACTTC. Encoded protein: CATSRARSDEQYF.